Each of the 9 T cell receptor beta chains below was sequenced from the same sample in a study of OX40 agonist ivuxolimab in advanced cancers. Profiling relied on immunoSEQ multiplex PCR, and the TCRdb table lists in-frame clones only, not all of them. Of over 75,000 clones in the sample, more than 75% were seen once. Specimen: CD4+ or CD8+ T cells sorted from blood, collected in a trial of the OX40 agonist ivuxolimab. The receptors were gathered from an adult with an advanced solid tumor such as melanoma, head and neck, liver or kidney cancer.

This chain connects TRBV4-1 to TRBJ1-5, with 7 bases that match TRBD1. Germline lookup yields CDR1 MGHRA and CDR2 YSYEKL. This CDR3 has 15 residues. The J segment lost 7 bases and the V segment lost 0 bases, leaving 6 bases of the junction unmatched. In DNA form, the CDR3 reads TGCGCCAGCAGCCAAGAAGACAGGGAGGGCCAGCCCCAGCATTTT. Translating gives CASSQEDREGQPQHF.

This chain joins TRBV19 and TRBJ2-3, with a weak D call TRBD2 (5 bases). There are 14 residues in the CDR3. V dropped 6 bases and J dropped 2 bases, with 12 bases sitting between them. The V gene's germline CDR1 is LNHDA and CDR2 SQIVND (reference sequence). CDR3 DNA sequence: TGTGCCAGTAGGTGGTCGGGGAACACAGATACGCAGTATTTT. Translated, it gives CASRWSGNTDTQYF.

CDR3 sequence reads: CASSDPRLSYEQYF. The CDR3 DNA reads as TGTGCCAGCAGTGACCCCCGACTTTCCTACGAGCAGTACTTC. The chain uses TRBV6-6 and TRBJ2-7; no definite D call. V was clipped by 5 bases and J by 1 base, with 12 bases between them. CDR1 and CDR2 (germline): MNHNY, SVGAGI (reference sequence). CDR3 length equals 14 residues.

This clone has just one count. V gene TRBV5-1 combines with J gene TRBJ1-6; D is possibly TRBD1 (6 bases). The CDR3 contains 14 residues. V dropped 4 bases and J dropped 6 bases, with 11 bases sitting between them. The germline CDR1 and CDR2 sequences are SGHRS and YFSETQ. The CDR3 nucleotides read TGCGCCAGCAGCCTAGACAGGACTAATTCACCCCTCCACTTT. It yields the protein CASSLDRTNSPLHF.

The chain couples TRBV9 to TRBJ2-2, with D possibly matching TRBD1 (5 bases). V shed 0 bases and J shed 0 bases, with 6 bases lying between them. This CDR3 is 15 amino acids long. Germline lookup yields CDR1 SGDLS and CDR2 YYNGEE. Here the CDR3 reads CASSVAGPNTGELFF. CDR3 nucleotide sequence: TGTGCCAGCAGCGTAGCAGGGCCGAACACCGGGGAGCTGTTTTTT.

The chain joins TRBV10-3 to TRBJ1-2, with a tentative D call TRBD1 (6 bases). Between the trimmed V and J ends, which lost 0 bases and 2 bases, there was a span of 10 bases. The CDR3 is made up of 15 amino acids. Germline V gives CDR1 ENHRY, CDR2 SYGVKD. This CDR3 reads CAISESGGGNYGYTF. The CDR3 DNA reads TGTGCCATCAGTGAGTCGGGAGGGGGGAACTATGGCTACACCTTC.

The rearrangement joins TRBV28 to TRBJ2-1, with TRBD2 matching 11 bases. Germline V gives CDR1 MDHEN, CDR2 SYDVKM. The ends lost 4 bases at V and 10 bases at J; junction bases unmatched: 9. This CDR3 spans 15 amino acids. CDR3 residues: CASSSLAGGFWEQFF. In DNA, the CDR3 is TGTGCCAGCAGTTCTTTAGCGGGAGGGTTTTGGGAGCAGTTCTTC.

The V gene is TRBV11-2, the J gene TRBJ1-2, with no clear D. CDR1 is SGHAT and CDR2 is FQNNGV in the germline V gene. Trimming took 1 base from V and 6 from J, leaving 15 bases between them. This CDR3 is built from 15 residues. CDR3 protein: CASSLVGGTLDGYTF. The CDR3 DNA follows: TGTGCCAGCAGCTTAGTGGGTGGAACTTTAGATGGCTACACCTTC.

The chain recombines TRBV7-9 with TRBJ2-7; D may match TRBD1 or TRBD2 (5 bases each). Per the germline V gene, CDR1 is SEHNR and CDR2 is FQNEAQ (reference sequence). The ends were cut back, 5 bases at V and 7 bases at J, with 15 bases in the middle. CDR3 size: 13 residues. The CDR3 bases are TGTGCCAGCAGCCCGACCGGGGCTGGTGAGCAGTACGTC. Translated: CASSPTGAGEQYV.